This TCR beta chain originates from a study of cytomegalovirus exposure and HLA in healthy donors (dated 2017 in TCRdb). For the wider study: An earlier analysis of approximately 640 of the donors reported more than 250 Gb of sequence data and some 100 million unique TCR beta sequences from about 180 million T cells. Rather than using new phenotypic data, the later analysis identified candidate immune exposures from TCR beta sequences and from how often those sequences occurred across donors. The study was designed to test whether signatures of past pathogen exposure could be identified by cataloging public T cell receptors. An early release that covered roughly 600 HLA-typed donors contained 300 to 350 gigabases of sequencing data and 70 million to 100 million unique TCR sequences. Of the roughly 430 genotyped donors, roughly 80% fell in the genetic ancestry cluster associated with self-reported Caucasian donors. Typing coverage differed by locus: A, B, C, DRB1 and DQB1 were typed in roughly 629-630 donors, DQA1 in about 550, DPA1 in approximately 600, and DPB1 in about 450. Besides the first cohort of 550 to 750 subjects, a separate validation cohort made up of over 95 different subjects was used. A later analysis re-analyzed previously published TCR beta repertoires from roughly 600 donors and added high-resolution HLA genotyping to study TCR occurrence patterns. Using immunosequencing, the study profiled T cell repertoires from some 670 subjects and related those repertoires to cytomegalovirus serostatus. Donor age, sex, ethnicity and CMV serostatus were compiled alongside the repertoire data. To decide whether each TCR beta V gene segment behaved as functional or pseudogenic, an earlier analysis of 587 of the donors relied on high-throughput TCR beta sequencing. In a later genetic analysis, genome-wide SNP genotypes for about 55% of the 666 donors were used, and that subset was treated as a discovery cohort. Among roughly 400 genotyped donors of the cohort, an average of approximately 240,000 unique TCR beta nucleotide sequences were sequenced per donor, roughly 20% of them non-productive. High-throughput TCR immunosequencing, statistical association of individual TCRs with disease status, and machine learning were combined to predict cytomegalovirus infection status. Because of strong linkage in the cohort, five DR-DQ haplotypes were treated as single units for association and clustering. Every discovery cohort repertoire had been produced on one sequencing platform. Both class I and class II loci were covered by HLA typing, at four-digit resolution.

Libraries came from the immunoSEQ multiplex PCR assay. For the multiplex PCR, a mixture combining 60 forward primers for TCR Vbeta segments and 13 reverse primers for TCR Jbeta segments was used. A multiplex PCR assay on genomic DNA amplified the CDR3 region of rearranged TCR beta genes. On the Illumina HiSeq System, the amplified TCR beta libraries were sequenced as 87-base-pair reads. For the original study's pipeline: A later analysis tallied around 87 million unique TCR beta chains across the 666 repertoires, and roughly 11 million of those chains were shared by two or more donors. Raw reads were error-corrected and collapsed into unique sequences by a nearest-neighbor algorithm in which closely related sequences were merged to remove PCR and sequencing errors. CDR3 sequences were aligned to IMGT reference sequences to assign V, D and J gene segments. Each retained sequence needed at least a six-nucleotide match to both a V gene segment and a J gene segment. A rearrangement was called productive if the CDR3 had no stop codons and remained in frame with V and J, and every other rearrangement was called non-productive. CDR3 was defined according to IMGT convention as the region running from the second conserved V-encoded cysteine to the conserved J-encoded phenylalanine. Sequences without an unambiguous match to a single V gene segment were excluded from the earlier analysis of approximately 600 of the donors. An earlier analysis of a few hundred of the donors called V segments functional above 56.7% productive rearrangements and segregating when the between-donor standard deviation exceeded 5%. A statistical classification framework was developed to diagnose cytomegalovirus status using the catalog of TCR beta chain sequences. In a later analysis, V and J genes were assigned by comparing TCR nucleotide sequences against IMGT/GENE-DB human TR gene sequences. In a later analysis, CDR3 sequences and most-parsimonious VDJ recombination scenarios were assigned using the TCRdist pipeline. In a later analysis, every TCR beta chain was defined by the combination of its CDR3 amino acid sequence and its V-gene family, and reads without a unique V-gene family were dropped. A later analysis removed several hundred highly shared, low-generation-probability nucleotide sequences to deal with suspected cross-contamination and a sequencing artifact. A later analysis calculated a clonal expansion index for each public chain from normalized within-repertoire ranks of inferred template counts. In a later analysis, generation probabilities were computed using a VDJ recombination model fitted to out-of-frame rearrangements, and the results were checked against IGoR. A later analysis scored TCR-TCR, TCR-HLA and TCR-CMV co-occurrence with hypergeometric tests, applying a repertoire-size bias correction to TCR pairs. False discovery rates were estimated in a later analysis by permuting HLA or CMV assignments 20 times. In a later analysis, co-occurring TCRs were grouped using DBSCAN, and TCRdist sequence similarity was added for clustering within HLA-allele-positive subsets. Co-occurrence clustering excluded repertoires with fewer than 30,000 or more than 120,000 public chains, plus five with anomalous nucleotide sharing. Here the immuneACCESS table is served through TCRdb, limited to in-frame sequences with V and J called. Missing clones are a known gap in these copies; in checked studies unresolved V genes cover under half, and the rest lacks a known reason. The DNA gave D and trimming, while V, J and clone size come from that table. For this sample the table gives fewer than 180,000 clones, of which about four fifths were detected only once. Jointly, the top ten make up just under 6.5% of the sample.

Note on this clone: Its antigen is currently not known. Base qualities are missing; no much larger clone stands one base away.

Study-wide conclusions, independent of this receptor: Across donors, most TCR sequences were observed very rarely, whereas some public TCRs were present in many individuals. The only immune exposure information available for the cohort was CMV serostatus. In vitro tests confirmed that a few of the cytomegalovirus-associated TCR beta chains recognize cytomegalovirus antigens. In a later analysis, several top co-occurrence clusters were reported to appear linked to parvovirus B19, influenza, CMV and Epstein-Barr virus. In a later genetic analysis, a missense DCLRE1C variant was associated with V-gene and J-gene trimming of TCR beta chains, and the association was replicated in an independent cohort. Linkage disequilibrium might explain the correlated functional status among segregating V segments, but an unknown experimental factor could not be excluded. This cohort had only TCR beta chains sequenced, and the lack of alpha or paired-chain data limited which features could be detected. The classifier was reported to diagnose cytomegalovirus status with high specificity and sensitivity in both the original cohort and the validation cohort. In a later analysis, 15,000 to 20,000 TCR beta sequences were associated with specific HLA alleles at a false discovery rate of 0.05. Presence/absence analyses assumed roughly uniform sequencing depth across donors, an assumption that may not hold. It was suggested by the authors that the approach could potentially be generalized to other disease states and immunological phenotypes. The study listed approximately 150 TCR beta chains as associated with cytomegalovirus. In an earlier analysis of several hundred of the donors, most TCR beta V segments were observed in productive rearrangements about 87% or about 30% of the time, broadly matching IMGT annotations. Because the 87-base-pair reads could not distinguish some IMGT-functional V segments, including TRBV6-2 and TRBV6-3, those segments were excluded. Assigning TCR associations to individual alleles was difficult when HLA alleles, especially DR and DQ, strongly co-occurred. The sequencing pipeline was judged likely to have produced a cluster of highly shared sequence variants as a technical artifact. A further reported finding was that TCR beta sequences accurately predicted the HLA-A and HLA-B alleles for most subjects in the first cohort. Because some donors lacked HLA typing at each locus, the association tests relied only on the typed subset. Compared with the roughly 670-donor mean, donors in an Asian-associated ancestry cluster had fewer N-insertions in productive TCRs, according to a later genetic analysis. Because counts were too low, roughly 16 rarely observed V segments, including chromosome 9 orphons, were excluded from the earlier analysis of about 500 of the donors. A later analysis found that TCR association rates varied across HLA loci, with DRB1 alleles showing the most associated TCRs and HLA-C alleles the fewest. In a later analysis, most CMV-associated TCR beta chains were found to appear HLA-restricted, with HLA associations seemingly driven largely by CMV exposure. A later analysis found that HLA-associated TCR beta chains were more clonally expanded and had lower generation probabilities than equally common non-associated chains.

The cohort comprised around 690 healthy bone marrow donors. At the time of sampling, every cohort member was nominally healthy, though immune exposures that went unrecorded were likely present. The donor tested CMV seropositive and was one of the 289 seropositive cohort members. A peripheral blood sample was collected from each donor, and TCR beta sequencing was performed on peripheral blood mononuclear cells. The Qiagen DNeasy Blood Extraction Kit was used to extract genomic DNA from the blood cell samples. Between the V and J ends, shortened by 3 bases and 2 bases respectively, the junction contains 10 bases. Inclusive of the bounding cysteine and phenylalanine, the CDR3 is 14 residues long. Only CDR3 DNA remains: 42 bases, in frame from the first base. For CDR1 and CDR2, the germline V gene lists SGHTA and FQGNSA.

What was sequenced was PBMCs. This TCR was sampled from a man aged 45-60 years in good health and CMV-seropositive. The rearranged segments are TRBV7-2 and TRBJ1-1; matching of 6 bases hints at TRBD1 as the D gene. The CDR3 reads as follows: CASSFGGPNTEAFF. The nucleotide sequence reads TGTGCCAGCAGCTTCGGGGGGCCCAACACTGAAGCTTTCTTT.